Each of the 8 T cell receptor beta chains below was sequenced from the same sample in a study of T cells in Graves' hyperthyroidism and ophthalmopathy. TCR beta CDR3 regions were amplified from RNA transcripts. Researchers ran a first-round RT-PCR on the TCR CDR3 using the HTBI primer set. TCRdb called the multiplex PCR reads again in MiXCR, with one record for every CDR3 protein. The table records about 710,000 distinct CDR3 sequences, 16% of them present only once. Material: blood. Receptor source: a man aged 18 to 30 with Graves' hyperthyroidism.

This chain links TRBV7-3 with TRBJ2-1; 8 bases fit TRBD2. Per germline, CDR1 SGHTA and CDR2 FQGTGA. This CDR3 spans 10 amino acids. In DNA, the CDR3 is TGTCCCGCGGGGGGCGATGAGCAGTTCTTC. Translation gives CPAGGDEQFF. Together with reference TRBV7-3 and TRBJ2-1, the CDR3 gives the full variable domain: GAGVSQTPSNKVTEKGKYVELRCDPISGHTALYWYRQSLGQGPEFLIYFQGTGAADDSGLPNDRFFAVRPEGSVSTLKIQRTERGDSAVYLCPAGGDEQFFGPGTRLTVL.

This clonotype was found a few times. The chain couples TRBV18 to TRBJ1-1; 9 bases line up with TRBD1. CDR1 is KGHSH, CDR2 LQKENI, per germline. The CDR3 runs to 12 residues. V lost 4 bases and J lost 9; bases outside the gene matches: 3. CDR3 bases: TGTGCCAGCTCACTGGGACAGGGACAAGCTTTCTTT. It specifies CASSLGQGQAFF. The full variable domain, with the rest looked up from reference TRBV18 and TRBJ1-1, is NAGVMQNPRHLVRRRGQEARLRCSPMKGHSHVYWYRQLPEEGLKFMVYLQKENIIDESGMPKERFSAEFPKEGPSILRIQQVVRGDSAAYFCASSLGQGQAFFGQGTRLTVV.

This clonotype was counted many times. The CDR3 sequence is CASRGWVRNSPLHF. In DNA form, the CDR3 reads TGTGCCAGCAGGGGGTGGGTGAGGAATTCACCCCTCCACTTT. The V and J genes are TRBV28 and TRBJ1-6; D not certain. The germline V gene has CDR1 MDHEN and CDR2 SYDVKM. This CDR3 has 14 residues. Between the trimmed V and J ends, which lost 6 bases and 7 bases, there was a span of 13 bases.

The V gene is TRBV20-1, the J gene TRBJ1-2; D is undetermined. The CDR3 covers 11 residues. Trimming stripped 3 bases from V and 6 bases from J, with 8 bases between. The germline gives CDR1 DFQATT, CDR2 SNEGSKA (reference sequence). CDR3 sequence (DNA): TGCAGTGCTAGCAGCCGGCATGGCTACACCTTC. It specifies CSASSRHGYTF.

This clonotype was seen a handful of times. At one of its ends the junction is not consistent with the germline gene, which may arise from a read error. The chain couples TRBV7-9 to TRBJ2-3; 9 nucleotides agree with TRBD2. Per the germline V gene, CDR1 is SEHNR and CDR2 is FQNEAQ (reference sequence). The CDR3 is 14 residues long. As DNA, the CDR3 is TGTGTCAGCAGCTTAGCGGGAGCATCAGATACGCAGTATTTT. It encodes CVSSLAGASDTQYF.

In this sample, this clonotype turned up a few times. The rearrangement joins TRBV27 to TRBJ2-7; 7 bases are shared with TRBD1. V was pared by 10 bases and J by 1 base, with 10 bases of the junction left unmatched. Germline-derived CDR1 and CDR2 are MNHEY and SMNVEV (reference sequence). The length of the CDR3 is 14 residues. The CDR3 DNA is TGTGCCACCTTAGGGGCAGGGGGATCCTACGAGCAGTACTTC. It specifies CATLGAGGSYEQYF.

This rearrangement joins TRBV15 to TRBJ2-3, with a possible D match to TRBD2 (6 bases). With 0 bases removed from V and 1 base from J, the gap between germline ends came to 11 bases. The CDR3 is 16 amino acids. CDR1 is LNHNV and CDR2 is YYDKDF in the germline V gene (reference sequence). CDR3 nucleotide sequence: TGTGCCACCAGCAGAGATGGGGGGTGGGGCACAGATACGCAGTATTTT. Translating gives CATSRDGGWGTDTQYF.

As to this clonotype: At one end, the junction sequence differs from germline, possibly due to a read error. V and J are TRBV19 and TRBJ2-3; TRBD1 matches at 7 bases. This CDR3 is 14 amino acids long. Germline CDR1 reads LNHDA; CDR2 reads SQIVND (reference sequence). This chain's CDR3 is CASSHAGGADTRYF. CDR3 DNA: TGTGCCAGTAGTCATGCAGGGGGAGCAGATACGCGGTATTTT. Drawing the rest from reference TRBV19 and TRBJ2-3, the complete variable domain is DGGITQSPKYLFRKEGQNVTLSCEQNLNHDAMYWYRQDPGQGLRLIYYSQIVNDFQKGDIAEGYSVSREKKESFPLTVTSAQKNPTAFYLCASSHAGGADTRYFGPGTRLTVL.